The rows below give T cell receptor beta chains drawn from one sample of a study of post-analysis software for immune sequencing data. In TCRdb, the PCR reads were re-called with MiXCR into one record per CDR3 protein. This table has 550,000 to 700,000 distinct CDR3 sequences, 44% appearing once. Sequenced sample: blood. The receptors originated from a girl between 5 and 17 years old with multiple sclerosis. CDR3s include the opening cysteine and the closing phenylalanine or tryptophan. The D gene is left open where the match is weak. Size is stated for part of the rows, as once, few or many counts, or as a class when the clone is expanded.

D	J	size	V	CDR3	DNA
TRBD1	TRBJ2-7	NA	TRBV29-1	CSAGTEVAEQYF	TGCAGCGCTGGGACAGAGGTGGCCGAGCAGTACTTC
TRBD2	TRBJ2-3	few	TRBV4-2	CASSQGGGATDTQYF	TGTGCCAGCAGCCAAGGCGGGGGGGCCACAGATACGCAGTATTTT
NA	TRBJ1-5	NA	TRBV20-1	CSARAGLNQPQHF	TGCAGTGCTAGAGCGGGACTCAATCAGCCCCAGCATTTT
TRBD1	TRBJ2-7	NA	TRBV9	CASNRGDRALEQYF	TGTGCCAGCAACCGCGGGGACAGGGCCCTCGAGCAGTACTTC
TRBD1	TRBJ1-6	NA	TRBV7-9	CASSFGTGGGSPLHF	TGTGCCAGCAGCTTCGGGACAGGGGGCGGATCACCCCTCCACTTT
NA	TRBJ2-1	many	TRBV7-2	CASSFRDNEQFF	TGTGCCAGCAGCTTTAGGGACAATGAGCAGTTCTTC
NA	TRBJ1-4	few	TRBV12-3/TRBV12-4	CASSPGWGIEEKLFF	TGTGCCAGCAGTCCGGGATGGGGGATCGAGGAAAAACTGTTTTTT
NA	TRBJ1-2	few	TRBV29-1	CSQDGYTF	TGCAGCCAGGATGGCTACACCTTC
NA	TRBJ2-1	NA	TRBV7-9	CASSDRDRGTEQFF	TGTGCCAGCAGCGACCGGGACCGCGGCACGGAGCAGTTCTTC
NA	TRBJ2-7	NA	TRBV6-6	CASSRSGFYEQYF	TGTGCCAGCAGCCGGAGCGGATTCTACGAGCAGTACTTC
NA	TRBJ1-5	NA	TRBV4-1	CASSQDTGWGNQPQHF	TGCGCCAGCAGCCAAGATACGGGTTGGGGCAATCAGCCCCAGCATTTT
TRBD1	TRBJ1-2	NA	TRBV6-1	CASKIYGTGPYGYTF	TGTGCCAGCAAAATTTACGGGACAGGACCTTATGGCTACACCTTC
NA	TRBJ1-2	NA	TRBV6-5	CASSADTDNGYTF	TGTGCCAGCAGCGCAGACACGGATAATGGCTACACCTTC
TRBD2	TRBJ2-1	few	TRBV4-2	CASSQESGGGYEQFF	TGTGCCAGCAGCCAAGAAAGCGGGGGAGGCTATGAGCAGTTCTTC
NA	TRBJ2-4	few	TRBV5-8	CASTDFGGGWNIQYF	TGTGCCAGCACTGACTTCGGGGGCGGATGGAACATTCAGTACTTC
NA	TRBJ2-7	NA	TRBV5-1	CASSLFRGTDYEQYF	TGCGCCAGCAGCTTGTTTAGGGGGACGGACTACGAGCAGTACTTC
TRBD2	TRBJ2-7	NA	TRBV6-1	CAGRGLAVPYEQYF	TGTGCCGGCAGAGGACTAGCGGTCCCCTACGAGCAGTACTTC
NA	TRBJ2-2	NA	TRBV6-1	CASSVARTGELFF	TGTGCCAGCAGCGTAGCCCGTACCGGGGAGCTGTTTTTT
TRBD1	TRBJ2-1	NA	TRBV28	CASTETGGNEQFF	TGTGCCAGCACCGAGACAGGGGGCAATGAGCAGTTCTTC
NA	TRBJ2-6	few	TRBV10-3	CAIRDGGQFSGANVLTF	TGTGCCATCAGAGACGGCGGACAGTTCTCTGGGGCCAACGTCCTGACTTTC
NA	TRBJ1-2	NA	TRBV12-3/TRBV12-4	CASSLRAGGYTF	TGTGCCAGCAGTTTACGGGCGGGTGGCTACACCTTC
NA	TRBJ1-6	NA	TRBV4-1	CASSQEASFYNSPLHF	TGCGCCAGCAGCCAAGAAGCCAGTTTTTATAATTCACCCCTCCACTTT
TRBD2	TRBJ2-5	NA	TRBV20-1	CSARAGGPRETQYF	TGCAGTGCTAGAGCGGGAGGGCCACGGGAGACCCAGTACTTC
NA	TRBJ2-3	NA	TRBV6-5	CASSYSPGWGTDTQYF	TGTGCCAGCAGTTACTCCCCCGGGTGGGGAACAGATACGCAGTATTTT
NA	TRBJ2-7	NA	TRBV7-8	CASSPDDEQYF	TGTGCCAGCAGCCCAGACGACGAGCAGTACTTC
NA	TRBJ2-3	NA	TRBV9	CASSGGRTDTQYF	TGTGCCAGCAGCGGGGGCCGCACAGATACGCAGTATTTT
TRBD2	TRBJ2-7	NA	TRBV20-1	CSAREPSGGREQYF	TGCAGTGCTAGAGAGCCTAGCGGGGGACGGGAGCAGTACTTC
NA	TRBJ1-1	NA	TRBV4-1	CASSQDSNRVLNTEAFF	TGCGCCAGCAGCCAAGATTCTAACAGGGTATTGAACACTGAAGCTTTCTTT
TRBD1	TRBJ1-1	few	TRBV7-6	CASSSTRGQGLNTEAFF	TGTGCCAGCAGCTCAACTAGGGGACAGGGGTTGAACACTGAAGCTTTCTTT
TRBD2	TRBJ2-5	NA	TRBV7-7	CASSLDRGGGQETQYF	TGTGCCAGCAGCTTAGATCGCGGGGGGGGTCAAGAGACCCAGTACTTC
TRBD1	TRBJ1-2	NA	TRBV10-3	CAISGQGANYGYTF	TGTGCCATCAGTGGACAGGGGGCTAACTATGGCTACACCTTC
NA	TRBJ2-1	NA	TRBV7-9	CASSLRFGGDSYNEQFF	TGTGCCAGCAGCTTACGGTTCGGCGGAGACTCCTACAATGAGCAGTTCTTC
NA	TRBJ2-1	NA	TRBV6-5	CASSYSTSNGQFF	TGTGCCAGCAGTTACTCGACTAGTAACGGGCAGTTCTTC
TRBD2	TRBJ2-4	NA	TRBV5-1	CASSSGGLNIQYF	TGCGCCAGCAGCTCGGGAGGACTAAACATTCAGTACTTC
NA	TRBJ2-3	NA	TRBV10-3	CAISESPRSAQYF	TGTGCCATCAGTGAGTCACCTAGGTCAGCACAGTATTTT
NA	TRBJ2-1	NA	TRBV19	CASTDGPRVYNEQFF	TGTGCCAGTACCGACGGTCCTCGGGTATACAATGAGCAGTTCTTC
NA	TRBJ2-3	NA	TRBV29-1	CSFAYSETDTQYF	TGCAGCTTCGCCTATTCTGAGACAGATACGCAGTATTTT
NA	TRBJ2-7	once	TRBV12-3/TRBV12-4	CASSPASVTYEQYF	TGTGCCAGCAGTCCCGCTAGCGTCACCTACGAGCAGTACTTC
TRBD1	TRBJ1-5	NA	TRBV24-1	CATSDTTGTSNQTQHF	TGTGCCACCAGTGATACGACAGGGACCAGCAATCAGACCCAGCATTTT
NA	TRBJ2-4	NA	TRBV4-1	CASSQIVGAGAKNIQYF	TGCGCCAGCAGCCAAATAGTAGGAGCGGGAGCCAAAAACATTCAGTACTTC
NA	TRBJ2-5	NA	TRBV4-1	CASSPQERTRETQYF	TGCGCCAGCAGCCCCCAGGAGCGGACCCGGGAGACCCAGTACTTC
NA	TRBJ1-2	NA	TRBV7-2	CASSLFSCIGDGYTF	TGTGCCAGCAGCTTGTTCAGCTGTATCGGGGATGGCTACACCTTC
TRBD2	TRBJ2-5	NA	TRBV11-2	CTSSPLAAGAETQYF	TGTACCAGCAGCCCGCTGGCAGCGGGAGCGGAGACCCAGTACTTC
NA	TRBJ1-5	few	TRBV5-8	CASSRAPDRNQPQHF	TGTGCCAGCAGCCGCGCCCCCGACCGAAATCAGCCCCAGCATTTT
NA	TRBJ2-4	NA	TRBV20-1	CSASRRRGQAKNIQYF	TGCAGTGCTAGTCGAAGGAGGGGGCAGGCCAAAAACATTCAGTACTTC
NA	TRBJ1-4	NA	TRBV6-5	CATTGGGGEKLFF	TGTGCCACCACGGGAGGGGGGGGCGAAAAACTGTTTTTT
TRBD2	TRBJ2-7	NA	TRBV7-6	CASSLEDPLAGGLYEQYF	TGTGCCAGCAGCTTAGAAGATCCGCTAGCGGGGGGGCTGTACGAGCAGTACTTC
NA	TRBJ2-7	NA	TRBV4-1	CASSQATVASYEQYF	TGCGCCAGCAGCCAAGCTACAGTGGCCTCCTACGAGCAGTACTTC